This T cell receptor beta chain was documented in a study of cytomegalovirus exposure and HLA in healthy donors. Unmatched junction bases numbered 15, after V lost 1 base and J lost 0 bases. The CDR3 runs to 20 residues. CDR1 MDHEN and CDR2 SYDVKM come from the germline V gene. A note on this clone: Its target is not known.

Study outcomes and limitations: Later analysis identified a missense DCLRE1C variant that was linked to TCR beta V- and J-gene trimming. The study put 150 to 200 TCR beta chains on its list as cytomegalovirus-associated.

The PCR contained 60 Vbeta and 13 Jbeta primers. This table comes from immunoSEQ multiplex PCR, and its TCRdb copy is limited to in-frame clones, with some not included. The data hold roughly 200,000 clones, with about 90% observed a single time. Sequenced: PBMCs. The sequence was collected from a boy younger than 10 in good health and CMV-seronegative. This chain connects TRBV28 to TRBJ1-2; TRBD1 aligns across 9 bases. CDR3 loop: CASSLSGGTGISRPNYGYTF. DNA for the CDR3: TGTGCCAGCAGTTTATCTGGAGGGACAGGGATCTCAAGGCCTAACTATGGCTACACCTTC.